The following is a T cell receptor beta chain sequence with its context. Germline assignment: CDR1 SGHNT and CDR2 YENEEA. The V gene lost 4 bases and the J gene lost 0 bases, with 13 bases spanning the gap. This CDR3 has 16 residues. These data originate in a study of control samples from healthy donors and cancer patients. This table comes from immunoSEQ multiplex PCR, and its TCRdb copy is limited to in-frame clones, with some not included. There are 130,000 or so clones in the sample; around 90% occur only once, and over 7.5% lies in the top ten. This clonotype originated in a man aged 35 to 55 in good health. The V call is TRBV11-3, the J call TRBJ2-1, with D possibly being TRBD1 or TRBD2 (6 bases each). Source material: blood. CDR3 in DNA: TGTGCCAGCAGCTCGGGGGCGCTTAGCTCCTACAATGAGCAGTTCTTC. The encoded protein is CASSSGALSSYNEQFF.